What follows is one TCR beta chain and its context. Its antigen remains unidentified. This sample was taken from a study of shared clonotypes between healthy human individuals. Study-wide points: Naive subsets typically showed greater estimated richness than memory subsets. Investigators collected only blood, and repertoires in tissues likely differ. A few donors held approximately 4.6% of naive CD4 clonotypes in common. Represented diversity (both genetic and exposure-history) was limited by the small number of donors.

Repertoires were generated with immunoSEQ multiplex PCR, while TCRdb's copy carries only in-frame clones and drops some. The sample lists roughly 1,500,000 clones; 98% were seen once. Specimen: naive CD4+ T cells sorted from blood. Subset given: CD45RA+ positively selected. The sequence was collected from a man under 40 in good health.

This CDR3 is CASSGRGTSGKYEQYF. The CDR3 bases are TGTGCCAGCAGCGGCCGAGGGACTAGCGGGAAATACGAGCAGTACTTC. J is TRBJ2-7 and V is TRBV13; 13 nucleotides align to TRBD2. The V gene's germline CDR1 is PRHDT and CDR2 FYEKMQ (reference sequence). The J segment lost 4 bases and the V segment lost 5 bases, leaving 8 bases of the junction unmatched. The CDR3 spans 16 residues.